Below are 19 T cell receptor beta chains sequenced from a single sample in a study of blood T cell repertoires in COVID-19. Assay used: immunoSEQ multiplex PCR; TCRdb lists only in-frame clones, some missing. The table lists hundreds of thousands of clones, 65% to 85% of them singletons. What was sequenced was peripheral blood. These receptors were taken from a middle-aged man with acute or convalescent COVID-19.

The chain uses TRBV4-3 and TRBJ2-3; TRBD2 matches 10 bases. CDR1 and CDR2 (germline): LGHNA, YSLEER. The junction had 5 bases not matched to a gene; V was cut back by 4 bases and J by 4 bases. The CDR3 runs 15 residues. This CDR3 is CASSPSGSGADTQYF. The CDR3 DNA sequence: TGCGCCAGCAGCCCTAGCGGGAGCGGGGCAGATACGCAGTATTTT.

The gene calls are TRBV19 and TRBJ1-4; D unresolved. V was clipped by 6 bases and J by 7 bases, with 15 bases between them. CDR3 length: 14 amino acids. Per the germline V gene, CDR1 is LNHDA and CDR2 is SQIVND (reference sequence). For the CDR3, the DNA is TGTGCCAGTAGGGCAGAGGGATCTGGTGAAAAACTGTTTTTT. Translation gives CASRAEGSGEKLFF.

This chain joins TRBV6-5 and TRBJ2-7; 8 bases are a match to TRBD1. Trimming at V came to 7 bases and at J to 4 bases, leaving 6 bases not matched to a gene. Germline V gene sequence: CDR1 MNHEY, CDR2 SVGAGI. The CDR3 consists of 13 residues. The CDR3 DNA follows: TGTGCCAGCACCCCAACAGGGGGGTACGAGCAGTACTTC. Protein product: CASTPTGGYEQYF.

The gene calls are TRBV9 and TRBJ2-2, with 9 bases aligning to TRBD1. From germline, CDR1 is SGDLS and CDR2 YYNGEE. Losses at the gene ends were 7 bases for V and 4 bases for J; bases not matched to a gene: 5. The CDR3 consists of 14 residues. The CDR3 DNA is TGTGCCAGCGGGGGACAGGGATCCACCGGGGAGCTGTTTTTT. Translated, it gives CASGGQGSTGELFF.

This chain connects TRBV12-3 or TRBV12-4 to TRBJ2-1; TRBD2 is a possible D gene (5 bases). The CDR3 runs to 13 residues. Trimming took off 4 bases at V and 6 bases at J, with 10 bases between the two ends. The CDR3 coding sequence is TGTGCCAGCAGTTGGAGGACTTCCAATGAGCAGTTCTTC. Protein: CASSWRTSNEQFF.

A few counts support this clone. The chain couples TRBV5-5 to TRBJ1-5; weak D call: TRBD1 (6 bases). Germline CDR1 is SGHKS and CDR2 is YYEKEE (reference sequence). This CDR3 has 15 amino acids. V lost 4 bases, J lost 2 bases, and 13 bases lay in between. CDR3 amino acids: CASSRVDSRNQPQHF. In nucleotides, the CDR3 is TGTGCCAGCAGCCGAGTGGACAGTCGCAATCAGCCCCAGCATTTT.

V usage is TRBV19 and J usage is TRBJ1-1; the D gene is possibly TRBD1 (6 bases). Trimming shortened V by 3 bases and J by 1 base, and 15 bases separated the two germline ends. Germline CDR1 reads LNHDA; CDR2 reads SQIVND (reference sequence). The CDR3 has 16 residues. CDR3 in DNA: TGTGCCAGTAGTATGGAGGGGGGGGCCCCGAACACTGAAGCTTTCTTT. As protein: CASSMEGGAPNTEAFF.

In this sample, this clone turned up a few times. The chain employs TRBV29-1 and TRBJ2-5; 8 bases are shared with TRBD1. The germline V gene has CDR1 SQVTM and CDR2 ANQGSEA. The CDR3 spans 11 residues. V gave up 7 bases and J gave up 12 bases; unmatched junction bases: 10. CDR3 coding DNA: TGCAGCGCCCTTCAGGGGGCGACTAAGTACTTC. This encodes CSALQGATKYF.

The chain couples TRBV19 to TRBJ2-1; a possible D gene is TRBD2 (6 bases). The CDR3 is made up of 15 amino acids. Looked up from germline, CDR1 is LNHDA and CDR2 is SQIVND (reference sequence). The V gene lost 1 base and the J gene lost 4 bases, with 11 bases spanning the gap. The CDR3: CASSIGGEGYNEQFF. CDR3 sequence (DNA): TGTGCCAGTAGTATAGGCGGGGAAGGATACAATGAGCAGTTCTTC.

J is TRBJ2-5 and V is TRBV9; D is ambiguous. Trimming took 0 bases from V and 2 from J, leaving 5 bases between them. The CDR3 is 13 residues long. Per germline, CDR1 SGDLS and CDR2 YYNGEE. In DNA form, the CDR3 reads TGTGCCAGCAGCGTAGCCAGTCAAGAGACCCAGTACTTC. Translation: CASSVASQETQYF.

The rearrangement joins TRBV7-9 to TRBJ1-5; 8 nucleotides line up with TRBD1. V gave up 5 bases and J gave up 6 bases; unmatched junction bases: 12. This CDR3 is built from 16 residues. From germline, CDR1 is SEHNR and CDR2 FQNEAQ (reference sequence). The CDR3: CASSQGQGRSSQPQHF. DNA of the CDR3: TGTGCCAGCAGCCAAGGACAGGGAAGATCTAGTCAGCCCCAGCATTTT.

This clone was picked up a small number of times. The chain is built from TRBV7-2 and TRBJ1-1; D is undetermined. The V end lost 5 bases, the J end lost 1 base, and 26 bases lay between the germline ends. The CDR3 runs to 19 residues. Per germline, CDR1 SGHTA and CDR2 FQGNSA. The DNA of the CDR3 is TGTGCCAGCAGCCCCCCTCGCAGGAACCTTCCTTTGGCGAACACTGAAGCTTTCTTT. Encoded protein: CASSPPRRNLPLANTEAFF.

J is TRBJ2-7 and V is TRBV12-3 or TRBV12-4; possibly TRBD2 for D (6 bases). The V and J ends lost 8 bases and 3 bases respectively, with 11 bases between them. The CDR3 loop spans 12 amino acids. CDR3 DNA: TGTGCCAGCGGCTGGGGGGTCTACGAGCAGTACTTC. Amino acid sequence: CASGWGVYEQYF.

This chain connects TRBV4-1 to TRBJ2-1; 7 nucleotides agree with TRBD1. Losses at the gene ends were 4 bases for V and 3 bases for J; bases not matched to a gene: 6. The CDR3 is 15 amino acids. Germline CDR1 reads MGHRA; CDR2 reads YSYEKL. CDR3 loop: CASSRSQGNYNEQFF. The CDR3 DNA is TGCGCCAGCAGCCGCTCACAGGGGAACTACAATGAGCAGTTCTTC.

This rearrangement joins TRBV12-5 to TRBJ1-6, with a weak D call TRBD1 (5 bases). Trimming took off 1 base at V and 7 bases at J, with 5 bases between the two ends. Germline assignment: CDR1 LGHNT and CDR2 FRNRAP. The CDR3 length is 13 residues. CDR3 nucleotides: TGTGCTAGTGGTTTGGAGGGGAATTCACCCCTCCACTTT. It translates to CASGLEGNSPLHF. Looking up the rest from reference TRBV12-5 and TRBJ1-6 gives the full variable domain: DARVTQTPRHKVTEMGQEVTMRCQPILGHNTVFWYRQTMMQGLELLAYFRNRAPLDDSGMPKDRFSAEMPDATLATLKIQPSEPRDSAVYFCASGLEGNSPLHFGNGTRLTVT.

The chain carries TRBV5-4 and TRBJ1-2; 9 bases map to TRBD1. Germline assignment: CDR1 SGHNT and CDR2 YYREEE (reference sequence). V lost 4 bases and J lost 6; bases outside the gene matches: 7. CDR3 length equals 14 residues. CDR3 loop: CASSLRDRDHGYTF. The CDR3, as DNA: TGTGCCAGCAGCCTCCGGGACAGGGATCATGGCTACACCTTC. The full variable domain, its missing parts supplied by reference TRBV5-4 and TRBJ1-2, is ETGVTQSPTHLIKTRGQQVTLRCSSQSGHNTVSWYQQALGQGPQFIFQYYREEENGRGNFPPRFSGLQFPNYSSELNVNALELDDSALYLCASSLRDRDHGYTFGSGTRLTVV.

The chain uses TRBV11-2 and TRBJ2-7, with TRBD2 matching 7 bases. The CDR3 covers 17 residues. Germline loops: CDR1 SGHAT, CDR2 FQNNGV. V shed 5 bases, J shed 4 bases, and the junction held 17 bases outside the gene matches. CDR3 DNA sequence: TGTGCCAGCAGCCCGCAGTTAAGAGGCGGGAGATCGTACGAGCAGTACTTC. Protein: CASSPQLRGGRSYEQYF.

J is TRBJ1-3 and V is TRBV28, with D maybe TRBD1 (6 bases). The length of the CDR3 is 15 residues. CDR1 is MDHEN, CDR2 SYDVKM, per germline. V was trimmed by 6 bases and J by 4 bases, leaving 16 bases between them. The CDR3 loop reads CASSSPTGPGNTIYF. The CDR3 region has the DNA TGTGCCAGCAGCTCCCCGACAGGCCCGGGAAACACCATATATTTT.

The rearrangement joins TRBV7-9 to TRBJ1-2, with D perhaps TRBD1 (5 bases). V lost 5 bases to trimming and J lost 4 bases, with 17 bases between them. Per germline, CDR1 SEHNR and CDR2 FQNEAQ (reference sequence). The CDR3 totals 15 residues. CDR3 nucleotide sequence: TGTGCCAGCAGCGACGATCCGGGGGATCCCTATGGCTACACCTTC. Protein product: CASSDDPGDPYGYTF. The variable domain in full, with the rest retrieved from reference TRBV7-9 and TRBJ1-2, is DTGVSQNPRHKITKRGQNVTFRCDPISEHNRLYWYRQTLGQGPEFLTYFQNEAQLEKSRLLSDRFSAERPKGSFSTLEIQRTEQGDSAMYLCASSDDPGDPYGYTFGSGTRLTVV.